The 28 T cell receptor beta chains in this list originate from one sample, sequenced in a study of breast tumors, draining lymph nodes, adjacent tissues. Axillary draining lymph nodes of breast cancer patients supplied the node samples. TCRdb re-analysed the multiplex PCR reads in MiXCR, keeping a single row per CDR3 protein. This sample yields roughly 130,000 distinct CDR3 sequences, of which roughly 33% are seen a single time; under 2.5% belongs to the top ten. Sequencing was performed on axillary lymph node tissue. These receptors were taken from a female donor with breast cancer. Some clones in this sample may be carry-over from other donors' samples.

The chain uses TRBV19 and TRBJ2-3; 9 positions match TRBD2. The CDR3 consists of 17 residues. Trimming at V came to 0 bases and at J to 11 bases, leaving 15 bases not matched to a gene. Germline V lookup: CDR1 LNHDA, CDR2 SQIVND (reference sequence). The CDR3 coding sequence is TGTGCCAGTAGTATAGATAGTCCTAGCGGGACCCACAATGAGCAGTATTTT. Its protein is CASSIDSPSGTHNEQYF.

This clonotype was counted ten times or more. CDR3 loop: CSARVLQVGQPQHF. CDR3 bases: TGCAGTGCTAGAGTGTTGCAGGTCGGTCAGCCCCAGCATTTT. The chain employs TRBV20-1 and TRBJ1-5; D not certain. Trimming left V 1 base short and J 6 bases short, with 13 bases between. Germline CDR1 reads DFQATT; CDR2 reads SNEGSKA (reference sequence). The CDR3 is made up of 14 amino acids.

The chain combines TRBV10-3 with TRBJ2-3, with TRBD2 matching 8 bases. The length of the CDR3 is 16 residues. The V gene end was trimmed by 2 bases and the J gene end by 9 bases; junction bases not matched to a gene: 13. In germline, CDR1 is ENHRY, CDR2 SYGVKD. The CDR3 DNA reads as TGTGCCATCAGTGAGACTGGCGGGGGGAGTGGAGACACGCAGTATTTT. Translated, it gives CAISETGGGSGDTQYF.

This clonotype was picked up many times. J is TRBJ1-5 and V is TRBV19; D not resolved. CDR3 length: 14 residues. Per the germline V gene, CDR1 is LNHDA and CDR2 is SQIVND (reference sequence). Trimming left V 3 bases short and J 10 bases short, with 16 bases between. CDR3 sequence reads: CASSILSPSRPQHF. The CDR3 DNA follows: TGTGCCAGTAGTATCTTGTCCCCCTCCCGACCCCAGCATTTT.

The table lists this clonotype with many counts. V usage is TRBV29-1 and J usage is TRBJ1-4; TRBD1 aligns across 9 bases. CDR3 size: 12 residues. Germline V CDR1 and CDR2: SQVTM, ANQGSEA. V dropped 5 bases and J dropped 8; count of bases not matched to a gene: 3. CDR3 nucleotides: TGCAGCGTTCGGACAGGGGTGGAAAAACTGTTTTTT. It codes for CSVRTGVEKLFF. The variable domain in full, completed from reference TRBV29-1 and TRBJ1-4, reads SAVISQKPSRDICQRGTSLTIQCQVDSQVTMMFWYRQQPGQSLTLIATANQGSEATYESGFVIDKFPISRPNLTFSTLTVSNMSPEDSSIYLCSVRTGVEKLFFGSGTQLSVL.

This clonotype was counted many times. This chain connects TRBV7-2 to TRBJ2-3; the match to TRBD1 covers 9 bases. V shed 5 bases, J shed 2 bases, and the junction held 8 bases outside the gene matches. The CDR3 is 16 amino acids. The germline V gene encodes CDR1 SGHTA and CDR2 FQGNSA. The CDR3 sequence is CASSPSTGGVTDTQYF. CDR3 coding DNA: TGTGCCAGCAGCCCCTCCACAGGGGGCGTCACAGATACGCAGTATTTT.

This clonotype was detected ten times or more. The CDR3 loop reads CAIKQGSGNQPQHF. CDR3 nucleotides: TGTGCCATCAAACAGGGGTCGGGCAATCAGCCCCAGCATTTT. The rearrangement uses TRBV28 and TRBJ1-5; the match to TRBD1 covers 7 bases. The germline gives CDR1 MDHEN, CDR2 SYDVKM. Unmatched junction bases numbered 8, after V lost 10 bases and J lost 2 bases. There are 14 residues in the CDR3.

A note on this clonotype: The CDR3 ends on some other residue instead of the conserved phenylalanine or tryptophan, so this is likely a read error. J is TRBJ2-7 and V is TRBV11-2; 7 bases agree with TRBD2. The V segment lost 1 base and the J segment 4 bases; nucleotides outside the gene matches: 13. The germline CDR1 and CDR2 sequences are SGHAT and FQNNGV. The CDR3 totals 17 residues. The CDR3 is CASSLVRTTGGLYEQYS. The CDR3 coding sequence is TGTGCCAGCAGCTTAGTCCGGACTACCGGGGGACTATACGAGCAGTACTCC.

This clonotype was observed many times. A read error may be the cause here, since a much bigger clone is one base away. The CDR3 spells CASSFQAISGSTIYF. The CDR3 DNA reads as TGTGCCAGTAGCTTCCAGGCGATCTCTGGAAGCACCATATATTTT. The chain uses TRBV19 and TRBJ1-3; no clear D gene. CDR1 and CDR2 (germline): LNHDA, SQIVND (reference sequence). CDR3 size: 15 residues.

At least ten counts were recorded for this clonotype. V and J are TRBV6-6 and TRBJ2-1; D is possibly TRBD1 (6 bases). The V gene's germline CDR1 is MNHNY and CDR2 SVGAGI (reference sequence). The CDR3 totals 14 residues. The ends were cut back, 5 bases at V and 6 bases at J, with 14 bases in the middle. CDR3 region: CASSKSGTSNEQFF. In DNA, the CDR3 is TGTGCCAGCAGTAAGTCCGGGACAAGCAATGAGCAGTTCTTC.

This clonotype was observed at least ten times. In nucleotides, the CDR3 is TGCAGTGCTAGAGGGACCGGATCCCCAACTAATGAAAAACTGTTTTTT. Its protein is CSARGTGSPTNEKLFF. This chain links TRBV20-1 with TRBJ1-4; the D is unclear. The CDR3 contains 16 residues. Germline loops: CDR1 DFQATT, CDR2 SNEGSKA (reference sequence). Trimming took 1 base from V and 0 from J, leaving 12 bases between them.

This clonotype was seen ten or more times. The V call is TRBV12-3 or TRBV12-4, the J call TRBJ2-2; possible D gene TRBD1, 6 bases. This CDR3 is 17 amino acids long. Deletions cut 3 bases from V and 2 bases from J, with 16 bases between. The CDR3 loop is CASSFRPGHSNTGELFF. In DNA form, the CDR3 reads TGTGCCAGCAGTTTCCGGCCGGGACACTCAAACACCGGGGAGCTGTTTTTT.

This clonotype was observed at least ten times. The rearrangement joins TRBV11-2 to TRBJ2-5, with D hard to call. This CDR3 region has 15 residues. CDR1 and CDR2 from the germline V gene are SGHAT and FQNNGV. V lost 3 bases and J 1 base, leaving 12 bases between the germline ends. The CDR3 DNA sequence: TGTGCCAGCAGCTTTCTGCCAAACCCCCAAGAGACCCAGTACTTC. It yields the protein CASSFLPNPQETQYF.

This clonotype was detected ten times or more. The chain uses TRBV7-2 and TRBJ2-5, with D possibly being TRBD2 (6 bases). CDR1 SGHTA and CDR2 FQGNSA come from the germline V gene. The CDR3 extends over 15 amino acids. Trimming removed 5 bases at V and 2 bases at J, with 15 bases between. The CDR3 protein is CASSKGGAGQETQYF. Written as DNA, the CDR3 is TGTGCCAGCAGCAAAGGAGGGGCTGGGCAAGAGACCCAGTACTTC.

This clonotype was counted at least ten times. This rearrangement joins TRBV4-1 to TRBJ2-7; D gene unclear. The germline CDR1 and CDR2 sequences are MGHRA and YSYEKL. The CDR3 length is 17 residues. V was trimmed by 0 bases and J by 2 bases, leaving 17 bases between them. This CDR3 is CASSQDPGTLQAYEQYF. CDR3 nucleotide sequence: TGCGCCAGCAGCCAAGATCCCGGAACCCTCCAGGCCTACGAGCAGTACTTC.

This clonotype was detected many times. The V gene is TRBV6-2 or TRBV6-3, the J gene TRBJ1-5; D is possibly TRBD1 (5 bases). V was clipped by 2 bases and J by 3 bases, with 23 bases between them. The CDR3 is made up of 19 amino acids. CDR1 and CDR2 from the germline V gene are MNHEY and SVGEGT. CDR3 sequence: CASSYGGIRGGALNQPQHF. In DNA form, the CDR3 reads TGTGCCAGCAGTTACGGGGGGATCCGGGGAGGGGCGCTCAATCAGCCCCAGCATTTT.

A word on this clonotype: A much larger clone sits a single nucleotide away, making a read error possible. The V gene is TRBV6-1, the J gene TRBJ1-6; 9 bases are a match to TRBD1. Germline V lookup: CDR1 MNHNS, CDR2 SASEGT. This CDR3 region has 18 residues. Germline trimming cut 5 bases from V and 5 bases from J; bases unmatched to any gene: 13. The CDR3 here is CASSQFVGTGTDNSPLHF. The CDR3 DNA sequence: TGTGCCAGCAGTCAATTCGTGGGGACAGGGACAGATAATTCACCCCTCCACTTT.

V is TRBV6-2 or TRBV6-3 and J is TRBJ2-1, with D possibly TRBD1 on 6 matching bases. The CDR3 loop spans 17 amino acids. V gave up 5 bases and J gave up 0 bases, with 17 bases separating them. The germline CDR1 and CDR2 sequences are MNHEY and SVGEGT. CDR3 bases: TGTGCCAGCAGTACAGGGACACCGAGCGGCTCCTACAATGAGCAGTTCTTC. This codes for CASSTGTPSGSYNEQFF.

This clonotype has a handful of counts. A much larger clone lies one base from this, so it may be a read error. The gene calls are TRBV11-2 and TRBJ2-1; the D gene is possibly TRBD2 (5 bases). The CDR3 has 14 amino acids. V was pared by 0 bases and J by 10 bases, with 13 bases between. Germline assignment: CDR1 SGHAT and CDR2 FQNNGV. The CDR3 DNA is TGTGCCAGCAGCTTAGAAAAGCGGAGAGGGGAGCAGTTCTTC. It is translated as CASSLEKRRGEQFF.

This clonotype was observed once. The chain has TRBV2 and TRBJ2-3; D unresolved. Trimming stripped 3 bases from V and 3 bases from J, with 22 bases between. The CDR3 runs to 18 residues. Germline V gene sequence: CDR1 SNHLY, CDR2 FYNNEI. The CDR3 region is CASSDLVMTGPATDTQYF. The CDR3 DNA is TGTGCCAGCAGTGACCTAGTCATGACGGGCCCAGCGACAGATACGCAGTATTTT.

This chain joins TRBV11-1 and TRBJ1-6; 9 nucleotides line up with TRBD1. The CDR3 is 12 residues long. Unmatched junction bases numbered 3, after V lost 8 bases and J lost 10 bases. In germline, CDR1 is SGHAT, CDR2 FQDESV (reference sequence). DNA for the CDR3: TGTGCCAGCGGGACAGGGCTCTCACCCCTCCACTTT. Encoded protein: CASGTGLSPLHF.

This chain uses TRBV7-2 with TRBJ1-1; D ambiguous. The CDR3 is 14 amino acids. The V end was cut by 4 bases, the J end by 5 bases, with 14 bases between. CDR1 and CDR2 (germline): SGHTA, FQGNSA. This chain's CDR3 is CASSSTEWRTEAFF. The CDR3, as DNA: TGTGCCAGCAGCTCAACTGAGTGGAGGACTGAAGCTTTCTTT.

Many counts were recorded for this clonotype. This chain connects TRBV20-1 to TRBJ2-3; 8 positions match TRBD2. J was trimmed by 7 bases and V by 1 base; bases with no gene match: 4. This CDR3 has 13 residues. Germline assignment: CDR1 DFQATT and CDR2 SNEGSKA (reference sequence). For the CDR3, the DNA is TGCAGTGCTAGAGCCGGGGGGGCAAATACGCAGTATTTT. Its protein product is CSARAGGANTQYF.

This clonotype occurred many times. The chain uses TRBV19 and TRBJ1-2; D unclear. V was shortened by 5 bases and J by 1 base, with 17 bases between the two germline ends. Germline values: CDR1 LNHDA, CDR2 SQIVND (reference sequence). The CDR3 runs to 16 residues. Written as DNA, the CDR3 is TGTGCCAGTAGTCTGCGCCCCGGGGTGATTAACTATGGCTACACCTTC. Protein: CASSLRPGVINYGYTF.

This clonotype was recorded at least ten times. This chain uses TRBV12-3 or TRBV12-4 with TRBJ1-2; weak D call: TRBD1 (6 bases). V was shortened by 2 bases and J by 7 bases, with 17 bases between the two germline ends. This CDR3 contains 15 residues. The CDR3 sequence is CASSLYGGLMGGYTF. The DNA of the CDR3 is TGTGCCAGCAGTTTATACGGGGGCCTAATGGGTGGCTACACCTTC.

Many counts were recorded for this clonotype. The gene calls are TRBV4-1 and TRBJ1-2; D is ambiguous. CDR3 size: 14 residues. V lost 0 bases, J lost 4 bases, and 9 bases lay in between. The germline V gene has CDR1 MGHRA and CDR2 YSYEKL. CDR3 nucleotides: TGCGCCAGCAGCCAAGAAGCACAGTTCTATGGCTACACCTTC. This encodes CASSQEAQFYGYTF.

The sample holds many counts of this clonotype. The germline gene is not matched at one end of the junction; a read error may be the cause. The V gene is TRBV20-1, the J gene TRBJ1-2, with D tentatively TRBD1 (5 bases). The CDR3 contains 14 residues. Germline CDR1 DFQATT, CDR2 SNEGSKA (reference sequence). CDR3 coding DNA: TGCGGTGCTAGAGCGGGGCAGGGACTCCGTGGCTACACCTTC. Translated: CGARAGQGLRGYTF.

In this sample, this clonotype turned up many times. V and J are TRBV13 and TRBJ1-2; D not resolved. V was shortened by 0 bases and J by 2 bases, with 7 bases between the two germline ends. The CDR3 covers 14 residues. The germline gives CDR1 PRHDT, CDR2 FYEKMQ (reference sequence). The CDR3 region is CASSLGGRNYGYTF. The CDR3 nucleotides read TGTGCCAGCAGCTTAGGTGGAAGGAACTATGGCTACACCTTC.